This T cell receptor (beta chain) was sequenced for a study of blood T cells in healthy people across ages. For the study at large: T cells yielded about one barcoded beta molecule per two cells through template switching. The study's findings and limits: The recorded TCR beta diversity per million T cells decreased in a roughly linear manner with age. Among long-lived donors, naive CD4+ cells were more numerous and diversity higher than in aged donors.

The table lists this clonotype with a few counts. As yet, its antigen is unknown. The CDR3 consists of 14 residues. CDR1 is DFQATT, CDR2 SNEGSKA, per germline (reference sequence). Unmatched junction bases numbered 7, after V lost 6 bases and J lost 3 bases. A sample-barcoded 5' primer and a J-beta primer mix were used in a second PCR of roughly 7 to 11 cycles. MiXCR, applied by TCRdb to the 5' RACE reads, yields one record per CDR3 protein. The table includes 1.5 million to 2 million distinct CDR3 sequences, 28% detected once. This clonotype originated in a woman aged 25 to 45 in good health. The rearrangement uses TRBV20-1 and TRBJ2-1, with TRBD2 matching 8 bases. Material: blood. The DNA of the CDR3 is TGCAGTGCCCTTACCGGGACTAGCTACAATGAGCAGTTCTTC. This codes for CSALTGTSYNEQFF.